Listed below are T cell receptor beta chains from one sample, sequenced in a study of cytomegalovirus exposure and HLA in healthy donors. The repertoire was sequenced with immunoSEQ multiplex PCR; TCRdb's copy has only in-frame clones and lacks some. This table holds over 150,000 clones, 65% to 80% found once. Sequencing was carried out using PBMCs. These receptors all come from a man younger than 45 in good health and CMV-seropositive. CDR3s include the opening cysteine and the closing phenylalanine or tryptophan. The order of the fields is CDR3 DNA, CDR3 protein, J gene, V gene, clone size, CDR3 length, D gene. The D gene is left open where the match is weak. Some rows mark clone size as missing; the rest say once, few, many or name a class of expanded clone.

CDR3 DNA: TGTGCCAGCAGTGCCCCGCTAGCGGGAGGAGGTGGCGAGCAGTACTTC; CDR3 protein: CASSAPLAGGGGEQYF; J gene: TRBJ2-7; V gene: TRBV28; clone size: once; CDR3 length: 16; D gene: TRBD2
CDR3 DNA: TGCGCCAGCAGTGACCCGACAGGGGCCCGAGCCTACGAGCAGTACTTC; CDR3 protein: CASSDPTGARAYEQYF; J gene: TRBJ2-7; V gene: TRBV10-2; clone size: -; CDR3 length: 16; D gene: TRBD1
CDR3 DNA: TGTGCCAGCTCACCTTGGGGACAGGGAACTGGAAACACCATATATTTT; CDR3 protein: CASSPWGQGTGNTIYF; J gene: TRBJ1-3; V gene: TRBV18; clone size: few; CDR3 length: 16; D gene: TRBD1
CDR3 DNA: TGTGCCAGCGAGGAGGTAGTAGCTGTAAACTATGGCTACACCTTC; CDR3 protein: CASEEVVAVNYGYTF; J gene: TRBJ1-2; V gene: TRBV27; clone size: -; CDR3 length: 15; D gene: -
CDR3 DNA: TGTGCCACTTCGGACAGGTCGAGCAATCAGCCCCAGCATTTT; CDR3 protein: CATSDRSSNQPQHF; J gene: TRBJ1-5; V gene: TRBV19; clone size: few; CDR3 length: 14; D gene: TRBD1
CDR3 DNA: TGTGCCGCCGGGACAGCGAATAATTCACCCCTCCACTTT; CDR3 protein: CAAGTANNSPLHF; J gene: TRBJ1-6; V gene: TRBV10-3; clone size: few; CDR3 length: 13; D gene: TRBD1
CDR3 DNA: TGTGCCATCGGGACTAGCGGCGAACACTCCTACGAGCAGTACTTC; CDR3 protein: CAIGTSGEHSYEQYF; J gene: TRBJ2-7; V gene: TRBV10-3; clone size: -; CDR3 length: 15; D gene: TRBD2
CDR3 DNA: TGCGCCAGCAGCCAATCCGGGTCCTCTTCTAATGAGCAGTTCTTC; CDR3 protein: CASSQSGSSSNEQFF; J gene: TRBJ2-1; V gene: TRBV5-1; clone size: -; CDR3 length: 15; D gene: -
CDR3 DNA: TGCAGTGCTAGAGGGGCTCAGCCCCAGCATTTT; CDR3 protein: CSARGAQPQHF; J gene: TRBJ1-5; V gene: TRBV20-1; clone size: -; CDR3 length: 11; D gene: -
CDR3 DNA: TGTGCCAGCAGTTTATGGACGGGACTCGGGGCCGAGCAGTACTTC; CDR3 protein: CASSLWTGLGAEQYF; J gene: TRBJ2-7; V gene: TRBV27; clone size: -; CDR3 length: 15; D gene: -
CDR3 DNA: TGTGCCAGCAGCCCGGGGGGGGCCGAGCAGTACTTC; CDR3 protein: CASSPGGAEQYF; J gene: TRBJ2-7; V gene: TRBV7-2; clone size: -; CDR3 length: 12; D gene: TRBD2
CDR3 DNA: TGTGCCAGCATTATTAGCGGGGGGCGAGCTACCGGGGAGCTGTTTTTT; CDR3 protein: CASIISGGRATGELFF; J gene: TRBJ2-2; V gene: TRBV28; clone size: -; CDR3 length: 16; D gene: TRBD2
CDR3 DNA: TGTGCTCAGGGGGTGGGGGCATTCGCTTTCTTT; CDR3 protein: CAQGVGAFAFF; J gene: TRBJ1-1; V gene: TRBV30; clone size: once; CDR3 length: 11; D gene: TRBD1
CDR3 DNA: TGTGCCAGCAGCTTGGGGGACAGGGACTATGGCTACACCTTC; CDR3 protein: CASSLGDRDYGYTF; J gene: TRBJ1-2; V gene: TRBV5-4; clone size: -; CDR3 length: 14; D gene: TRBD1
CDR3 DNA: TGTGCCAGCAGCCCGACCACAGGGAACACTGAAGCTTTCTTT; CDR3 protein: CASSPTTGNTEAFF; J gene: TRBJ1-1; V gene: TRBV5-4; clone size: -; CDR3 length: 14; D gene: -
CDR3 DNA: TGTGCCAGCAGCTTAAACCATGTCGGAACCGCGCCAGGGGCGGGTGGCAATGAGCAGTTCTTC; CDR3 protein: CASSLNHVGTAPGAGGNEQFF; J gene: TRBJ2-1; V gene: TRBV7-3; clone size: -; CDR3 length: 21; D gene: -
CDR3 DNA: TGTGCCAGCAGCCCTATAGGTACTAGCGCAATCTCCTACAATGAGCAGTTCTTC; CDR3 protein: CASSPIGTSAISYNEQFF; J gene: TRBJ2-1; V gene: TRBV7-9; clone size: once; CDR3 length: 18; D gene: TRBD2
CDR3 DNA: TGTGCCAGCAGTTCCCCGGGACAGCCCAATGGAAAACTGTTTTTT; CDR3 protein: CASSSPGQPNGKLFF; J gene: TRBJ1-4; V gene: TRBV27; clone size: -; CDR3 length: 15; D gene: TRBD1
CDR3 DNA: TGTGCCAGCAGCAAATGGCAGGGGGAAATAACAGATACGCAGTATTTT; CDR3 protein: CASSKWQGEITDTQYF; J gene: TRBJ2-3; V gene: TRBV21-1; clone size: -; CDR3 length: 16; D gene: -
CDR3 DNA: TGTGCCAGCAGCGTAGCGACAGGGACCCCCTACGAGCAGTACTTC; CDR3 protein: CASSVATGTPYEQYF; J gene: TRBJ2-7; V gene: TRBV9; clone size: -; CDR3 length: 15; D gene: TRBD1
CDR3 DNA: TGTGCCAGCAGTTGGACAGGGATGGAGACCCAGTACTTC; CDR3 protein: CASSWTGMETQYF; J gene: TRBJ2-5; V gene: TRBV27; clone size: few; CDR3 length: 13; D gene: TRBD1
CDR3 DNA: TGTGCCAGCAGCTTAAGGACTAGCGGGATCGGATCCCGGGCAGATACGCAGTATTTT; CDR3 protein: CASSLRTSGIGSRADTQYF; J gene: TRBJ2-3; V gene: TRBV7-9; clone size: -; CDR3 length: 19; D gene: TRBD2
CDR3 DNA: TGTGCCAGCTCACTCATGGGACAGGGCAATCAGCCCCAGCATTTT; CDR3 protein: CASSLMGQGNQPQHF; J gene: TRBJ1-5; V gene: TRBV18; clone size: -; CDR3 length: 15; D gene: TRBD1
CDR3 DNA: TGTGCCAGCAGCCCTGGACAGGCCTATGGCTACACCTTC; CDR3 protein: CASSPGQAYGYTF; J gene: TRBJ1-2; V gene: TRBV7-3; clone size: -; CDR3 length: 13; D gene: TRBD1
CDR3 DNA: TGTGCCAGCAGCCGGGGGAGCCCCTCAGATACGCAGTATTTT; CDR3 protein: CASSRGSPSDTQYF; J gene: TRBJ2-3; V gene: TRBV7-3; clone size: -; CDR3 length: 14; D gene: -
CDR3 DNA: TGTGCCAGCAGCCCGGCGGGGGTAGGCGGGGGACAGGGGGACGATGAGCAGTTCTTC; CDR3 protein: CASSPAGVGGGQGDDEQFF; J gene: TRBJ2-1; V gene: TRBV5-8; clone size: -; CDR3 length: 19; D gene: TRBD1
CDR3 DNA: TGTGCCAGCAGTAGGAGCGGGGACTCCTACGAGCAGTACTTC; CDR3 protein: CASSRSGDSYEQYF; J gene: TRBJ2-7; V gene: TRBV27; clone size: -; CDR3 length: 14; D gene: TRBD2
CDR3 DNA: TGTGCCAGCAGCTCCGGACTAGCGGGAGAGCAAGAGACCCAGTACTTC; CDR3 protein: CASSSGLAGEQETQYF; J gene: TRBJ2-5; V gene: TRBV7-9; clone size: -; CDR3 length: 16; D gene: TRBD2
CDR3 DNA: TGTGCCAGCAGTGCTACAGGGGGGAAGGCTGAAGCTTTCTTT; CDR3 protein: CASSATGGKAEAFF; J gene: TRBJ1-1; V gene: TRBV6-1; clone size: -; CDR3 length: 14; D gene: TRBD1
CDR3 DNA: TGTGCCAGCAGCAACAGGGAGAGGTACGAGCAGTACTTC; CDR3 protein: CASSNRERYEQYF; J gene: TRBJ2-7; V gene: TRBV5-6; clone size: -; CDR3 length: 13; D gene: -
CDR3 DNA: TGTGCCAGCATCAAGGGGGCGGGAGGGACCCACTACGAGCAGTACTTC; CDR3 protein: CASIKGAGGTHYEQYF; J gene: TRBJ2-7; V gene: TRBV5-6; clone size: -; CDR3 length: 16; D gene: TRBD2
CDR3 DNA: TGTGCCAGCAGCGCGACGACAGGGAAAAACTACAATGAGCAGTTCTTC; CDR3 protein: CASSATTGKNYNEQFF; J gene: TRBJ2-1; V gene: TRBV7-9; clone size: -; CDR3 length: 16; D gene: TRBD1
CDR3 DNA: TGTGCCAGCAGGGGACAGGGCGATAATGAAAAACTGTTTTTT; CDR3 protein: CASRGQGDNEKLFF; J gene: TRBJ1-4; V gene: TRBV6-1; clone size: -; CDR3 length: 14; D gene: TRBD1
CDR3 DNA: TGTGCCAGCAGCCCCACCGGGAGGGCCAACAATGAGCAGTTCTTC; CDR3 protein: CASSPTGRANNEQFF; J gene: TRBJ2-1; V gene: TRBV7-2; clone size: once; CDR3 length: 15; D gene: TRBD2
CDR3 DNA: TGCAGCGTTGAAGGCCTGACGGGACAGTATGGCTACACCTTC; CDR3 protein: CSVEGLTGQYGYTF; J gene: TRBJ1-2; V gene: TRBV29-1; clone size: -; CDR3 length: 14; D gene: TRBD1
CDR3 DNA: TGTGCCAGCAGGTACGGCGGGGGAGTGGGAGATACGCAGTATTTT; CDR3 protein: CASRYGGGVGDTQYF; J gene: TRBJ2-3; V gene: TRBV6-1; clone size: few; CDR3 length: 15; D gene: TRBD2
CDR3 DNA: TGCGCCAGCAGCTTGAGAATGGGACGGGGGGTCACAGATACGCAGTATTTT; CDR3 protein: CASSLRMGRGVTDTQYF; J gene: TRBJ2-3; V gene: TRBV5-1; clone size: -; CDR3 length: 17; D gene: TRBD2
CDR3 DNA: TGTGCCAGCAGTGATTTGGGACTAGCGGGGGCAGTGACCCAGTACTTC; CDR3 protein: CASSDLGLAGAVTQYF; J gene: TRBJ2-5; V gene: TRBV2; clone size: -; CDR3 length: 16; D gene: TRBD2
CDR3 DNA: TGTGCCAGCAGTCCAACGATGACAGGGCTCCAGGACGAGCAGTACTTC; CDR3 protein: CASSPTMTGLQDEQYF; J gene: TRBJ2-7; V gene: TRBV27; clone size: -; CDR3 length: 16; D gene: TRBD1
CDR3 DNA: TGTGCCAGCAGCTTAGGTGGGGGCAACACCGGGGAGCTGTTTTTT; CDR3 protein: CASSLGGGNTGELFF; J gene: TRBJ2-2; V gene: TRBV7-9; clone size: -; CDR3 length: 15; D gene: -
CDR3 DNA: TGTGCCATCAGGGAAGGTACAGGGAATAGCAATCAGCCCCAGCATTTT; CDR3 protein: CAIREGTGNSNQPQHF; J gene: TRBJ1-5; V gene: TRBV10-3; clone size: -; CDR3 length: 16; D gene: -
CDR3 DNA: TGTGCCAGCAGTTACCTCGGACAGGGACCGCAAGAGACCCAGTACTTC; CDR3 protein: CASSYLGQGPQETQYF; J gene: TRBJ2-5; V gene: TRBV6-5; clone size: -; CDR3 length: 16; D gene: TRBD1
CDR3 DNA: TGTTCCAGCAGCCCACCAGCGGGAAGCTCCTACAATGAGCAGTTCTTC; CDR3 protein: CSSSPPAGSSYNEQFF; J gene: TRBJ2-1; V gene: TRBV7-9; clone size: once; CDR3 length: 16; D gene: TRBD2
CDR3 DNA: TGCAGCGTTGCTGGGCACTCTGGGGCCAACGTCCTGACTTTC; CDR3 protein: CSVAGHSGANVLTF; J gene: TRBJ2-6; V gene: TRBV29-1; clone size: -; CDR3 length: 14; D gene: -
CDR3 DNA: TGTGCCAGCAGGCCGGGACAGTTAACCGGGGAGCTGTTTTTT; CDR3 protein: CASRPGQLTGELFF; J gene: TRBJ2-2; V gene: TRBV6-5; clone size: -; CDR3 length: 14; D gene: TRBD1
CDR3 DNA: TGTGCCAGCAGCGGCGGCACTACCGGCTACGAGCAGTACTTC; CDR3 protein: CASSGGTTGYEQYF; J gene: TRBJ2-7; V gene: TRBV5-6; clone size: -; CDR3 length: 14; D gene: -
CDR3 DNA: TGTGCCAGCAGCCAACCGGGGGGTTATAACTATGGCTACACCTTC; CDR3 protein: CASSQPGGYNYGYTF; J gene: TRBJ1-2; V gene: TRBV7-9; clone size: -; CDR3 length: 15; D gene: -
CDR3 DNA: TGTGCCAGCAGCTCCCCAGGGGGTGGCTACACCTTC; CDR3 protein: CASSSPGGGYTF; J gene: TRBJ1-2; V gene: TRBV7-9; clone size: few; CDR3 length: 12; D gene: TRBD1
CDR3 DNA: TGTGCCAGCAGTTTCCTACAAGGGGTAGGGCCAGATACGCAGTATTTT; CDR3 protein: CASSFLQGVGPDTQYF; J gene: TRBJ2-3; V gene: TRBV25-1; clone size: -; CDR3 length: 16; D gene: -
CDR3 DNA: TGTGCCAGCAGCTCTTTCGGACAGGGGGGCACAGATACGCAGTATTTT; CDR3 protein: CASSSFGQGGTDTQYF; J gene: TRBJ2-3; V gene: TRBV5-4; clone size: -; CDR3 length: 16; D gene: TRBD1
CDR3 DNA: TGCGCCAGCAGCCTTGGCCTTGGCGGCACTGAAGCTTTCTTT; CDR3 protein: CASSLGLGGTEAFF; J gene: TRBJ1-1; V gene: TRBV4-3; clone size: -; CDR3 length: 14; D gene: -
CDR3 DNA: TGTGCCAGCAGTTTATGGAGACAGCCCCAGCATTTT; CDR3 protein: CASSLWRQPQHF; J gene: TRBJ1-5; V gene: TRBV28; clone size: -; CDR3 length: 12; D gene: -
CDR3 DNA: TGTGCCAGCAGCTCCAGGGTGATAGATACGCAGTATTTT; CDR3 protein: CASSSRVIDTQYF; J gene: TRBJ2-3; V gene: TRBV7-2; clone size: -; CDR3 length: 13; D gene: -